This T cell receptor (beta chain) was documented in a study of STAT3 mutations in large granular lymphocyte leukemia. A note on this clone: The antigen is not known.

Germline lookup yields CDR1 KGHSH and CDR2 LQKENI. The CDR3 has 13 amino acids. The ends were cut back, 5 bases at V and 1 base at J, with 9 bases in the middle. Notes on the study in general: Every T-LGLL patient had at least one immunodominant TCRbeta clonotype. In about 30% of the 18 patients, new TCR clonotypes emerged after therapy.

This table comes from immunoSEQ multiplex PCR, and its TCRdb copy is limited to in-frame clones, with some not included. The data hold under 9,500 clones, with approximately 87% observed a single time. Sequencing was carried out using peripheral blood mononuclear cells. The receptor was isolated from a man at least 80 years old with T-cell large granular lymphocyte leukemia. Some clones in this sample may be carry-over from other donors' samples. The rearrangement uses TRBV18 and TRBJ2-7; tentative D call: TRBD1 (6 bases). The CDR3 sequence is CASSETGSYEQYF. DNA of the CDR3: TGTGCCAGCTCAGAAACAGGGTCCTACGAGCAGTACTTC.